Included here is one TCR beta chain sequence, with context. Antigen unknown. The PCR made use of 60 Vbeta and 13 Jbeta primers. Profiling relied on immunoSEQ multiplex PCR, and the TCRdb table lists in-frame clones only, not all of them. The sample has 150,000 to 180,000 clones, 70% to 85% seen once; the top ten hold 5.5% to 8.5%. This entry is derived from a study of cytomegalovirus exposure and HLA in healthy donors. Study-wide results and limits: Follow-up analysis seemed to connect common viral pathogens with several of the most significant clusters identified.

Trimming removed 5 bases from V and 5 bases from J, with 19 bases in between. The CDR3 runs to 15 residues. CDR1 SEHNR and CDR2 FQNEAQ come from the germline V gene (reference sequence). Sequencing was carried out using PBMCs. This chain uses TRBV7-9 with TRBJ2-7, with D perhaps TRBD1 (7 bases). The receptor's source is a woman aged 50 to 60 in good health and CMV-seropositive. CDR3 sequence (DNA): TGTGCCAGCAGCGACCGGGAGACAGGGATCCACGAGCAGTACTTC. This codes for CASSDRETGIHEQYF.